Listed here are 18 T cell receptor beta chains from one sample, sequenced in a study of cytomegalovirus exposure and HLA in healthy donors (dated by TCRdb to about 2017). Library preparation was by the immunoSEQ multiplex PCR assay. For the multiplex PCR, a mixture combining 60 forward primers for TCR Vbeta segments and 13 reverse primers for TCR Jbeta segments was used. This is the immuneACCESS table as TCRdb keeps it, with only in-frame sequences that have V and J called. A part of the clones is gone; compared with another copy, unresolved V genes explain less than half, and the rest is unexplained. The table kept for this sample lists approximately 120,000 clones. The top ten clonotypes cover over 0.8% of the sample. The source material was PBMCs. These receptors came from a man between 18 and 29 years old in good health and CMV-seronegative.

The CDR3 region has the DNA TGCGCCAGCAGCTTGGAACCCAGACGGACTAGCGGGAGATTAGAGACCCAGTACTTC. This translates into CASSLEPRRTSGRLETQYF. V is TRBV5-1 and J is TRBJ2-5; 13 nucleotides line up with TRBD2. The CDR3 is made up of 19 amino acids. Trimming at V came to 0 bases and at J to 4 bases, leaving 12 bases not matched to a gene. Germline V gene lookup returns CDR1 SGHRS and CDR2 YFSETQ.

The chain combines TRBV9 with TRBJ2-7, with 12 bases fitting TRBD2. CDR1 and CDR2 from the germline V gene are SGDLS and YYNGEE. J lost 0 bases, V lost 0 bases, and 4 bases had no gene match. The CDR3 totals 17 residues. In nucleotides, the CDR3 is TGTGCCAGCAGCGTAGGACTAGCGGGGGAAAGCTCCTACGAGCAGTACTTC. Translated: CASSVGLAGESSYEQYF. The full variable domain, its missing parts supplied by reference TRBV9 and TRBJ2-7, is DSGVTQTPKHLITATGQRVTLRCSPRSGDLSVYWYQQSLDQGLQFLIQYYNGEERAKGNILERFSAQQFPDLHSELNLSSLELGDSALYFCASSVGLAGESSYEQYFGPGTRLTVT.

The chain joins TRBV28 to TRBJ2-6, with a possible D match to TRBD2 (5 bases). Germline CDR1 and CDR2: MDHEN and SYDVKM. The length of the CDR3 is 11 residues. V gave up 6 bases and J gave up 13 bases, with 10 bases separating them. The DNA of the CDR3 is TGTGCCAGCAGCCGCACGGGGGTCCTGACTTTC. Protein: CASSRTGVLTF.

The chain combines TRBV7-9 with TRBJ1-4, with TRBD1 matching 8 bases. V lost 1 base and J lost 1; bases outside the gene matches: 8. The CDR3 extends over 18 amino acids. The germline gives CDR1 SEHNR, CDR2 FQNEAQ (reference sequence). CDR3 nucleotides: TGTGCCAGCAGCTTAGGAGCAGCAGGGGGCGTAACTAATGAAAAACTGTTTTTT. This gives the protein CASSLGAAGGVTNEKLFF.

This sequence joins TRBV18 and TRBJ2-1; D gene unclear. CDR1 KGHSH and CDR2 LQKENI come from the germline V gene. The ends were cut back, 0 bases at V and 4 bases at J, with 10 bases in the middle. The CDR3 length is 15 residues. CDR3 in DNA: TGTGCCAGCTCACCACCGGAGCGCGTATACAATGAGCAGTTCTTC. Its translation is CASSPPERVYNEQFF. Full variable domain (remainder filled in from reference TRBV18 and TRBJ2-1): NAGVMQNPRHLVRRRGQEARLRCSPMKGHSHVYWYRQLPEEGLKFMVYLQKENIIDESGMPKERFSAEFPKEGPSILRIQQVVRGDSAAYFCASSPPERVYNEQFFGPGTRLTVL.

The chain is built from TRBV5-1 and TRBJ1-3; perhaps TRBD1 as D (6 bases). V lost 2 bases to trimming and J lost 1 base, with 13 bases between them. CDR1 and CDR2 from the germline V gene are SGHRS and YFSETQ. The length of the CDR3 is 16 residues. The CDR3 here is CASSFYRVGSGNTIYF. The CDR3 nucleotides read TGCGCCAGCAGCTTTTACAGGGTAGGGTCTGGAAACACCATATATTTT.

The chain uses TRBV6-5 and TRBJ2-7; 7 bases agree with TRBD1. J was trimmed by 0 bases and V by 2 bases; bases with no gene match: 7. The CDR3 is 16 amino acids. Germline CDR1 reads MNHEY; CDR2 reads SVGAGI. CDR3 bases: TGTGCCAGCAGTTACCAACAGGGGCAATTCTCCTACGAGCAGTACTTC. This translates into CASSYQQGQFSYEQYF.

The rearrangement uses TRBV19 and TRBJ2-7, with 8 positions matching TRBD1. Germline V lookup: CDR1 LNHDA, CDR2 SQIVND (reference sequence). The CDR3 is 15 residues long. Trimming took 5 bases from V and 4 from J; bases not matched to a gene: 10. CDR3 DNA: TGTGCCAGTAGTTCTCGGGACAGGATCGTTTACGAGCAGTACTTC. Its protein product is CASSSRDRIVYEQYF.

The chain links TRBV9 to TRBJ2-7; no reliable D call. The V end was cut by 2 bases, the J end by 0 bases, with 15 bases between. CDR3 length equals 16 residues. The germline gives CDR1 SGDLS, CDR2 YYNGEE. CDR3 DNA sequence: TGTGCCAGCAGCGTCGAACCTCTCTGGAGCTCCTACGAGCAGTACTTC. Its protein is CASSVEPLWSSYEQYF.

The chain couples TRBV27 to TRBJ1-1; possibly TRBD1 for D (5 bases). Germline lookup yields CDR1 MNHEY and CDR2 SMNVEV (reference sequence). There are 17 residues in the CDR3. V lost 6 bases and J lost 1, with 21 bases in between. The CDR3 spells CASSQTRLWQGNTEAFF. The CDR3 DNA follows: TGTGCCAGCAGCCAAACCCGTTTATGGCAGGGGAACACTGAAGCTTTCTTT.

The rearrangement links TRBV19 to TRBJ1-2; D gene ambiguous. The CDR3 sequence is 14 residues long. CDR1 LNHDA and CDR2 SQIVND come from the germline V gene (reference sequence). V was shortened by 3 bases and J by 3 bases, with 11 bases between the two germline ends. The CDR3 region is CASSIPTYDYGYTF. The CDR3 DNA follows: TGTGCCAGTAGTATCCCCACCTACGACTATGGCTACACCTTC. The full variable domain, in which reference TRBV19 and TRBJ1-2 provide the parts outside the CDR3, is DGGITQSPKYLFRKEGQNVTLSCEQNLNHDAMYWYRQDPGQGLRLIYYSQIVNDFQKGDIAEGYSVSREKKESFPLTVTSAQKNPTAFYLCASSIPTYDYGYTFGSGTRLTVV.

The chain is built from TRBV7-9 and TRBJ2-2; no clear D. There are 15 residues in the CDR3. Germline CDR1 and CDR2: SEHNR and FQNEAQ (reference sequence). Trimming took 6 bases from V and 0 from J, leaving 11 bases between them. The CDR3 sequence is CASSPLGTNTGELFF. CDR3 bases: TGTGCCAGCAGTCCACTCGGTACGAACACCGGGGAGCTGTTTTTT.

This chain connects TRBV15 to TRBJ2-1, with 7 bases fitting TRBD1. There are 13 residues in the CDR3. The V and J ends lost 1 base and 15 bases, in that order; junction bases with no gene match: 9. Germline CDR1 and CDR2: LNHNV and YYDKDF (reference sequence). The CDR3 loop reads CATSRGEQGILFF. CDR3 nucleotides: TGTGCCACCAGCAGAGGGGAACAGGGGATACTGTTCTTC.

This rearrangement joins TRBV5-6 to TRBJ2-5; TRBD1 matches at 12 bases. After removal of 2 bases from V and 4 bases from J, the junction contained 6 bases not matched to a gene. This CDR3 has 16 residues. Germline assignment: CDR1 SGHDT and CDR2 YYEEEE. The CDR3 loop reads CASSLFRDRGLETQYF. The DNA of the CDR3 is TGTGCCAGCAGCTTATTCCGGGACAGGGGGCTAGAGACCCAGTACTTC. Using reference TRBV5-6 and TRBJ2-5 for the parts outside the CDR3, the full variable domain is DAGVTQSPTHLIKTRGQQVTLRCSPKSGHDTVSWYQQALGQGPQFIFQYYEEEERQRGNFPDRFSGHQFPNYSSELNVNALLLGDSALYLCASSLFRDRGLETQYFGPGTRLLVL.

This sequence joins TRBV6-5 and TRBJ1-5; tentative D call: TRBD1 (5 bases). Germline V CDR1 and CDR2: MNHEY, SVGAGI. Trimming removed 7 bases at V and 0 bases at J, with 10 bases between. The CDR3 is 14 residues long. CDR3 protein: CASKRTSSNQPQHF. In nucleotides, the CDR3 is TGTGCCAGCAAACGGACAAGTAGCAATCAGCCCCAGCATTTT.

The rearrangement joins TRBV19 to TRBJ1-2; D might be TRBD1 (5 bases). The CDR3 has 14 amino acids. The V and J ends lost 4 bases and 5 bases respectively, with 14 bases between them. CDR1 is LNHDA and CDR2 is SQIVND in the germline V gene (reference sequence). CDR3 sequence: CASSTREGRYGYTF. In DNA, the CDR3 is TGTGCCAGTAGTACGAGGGAGGGGAGATATGGCTACACCTTC.

The chain links TRBV10-1 to TRBJ2-5, with 8 bases aligning to TRBD1. Judging by the DNA end, TRBJ2-7 fits better; the J call may be wrong. CDR1 WNHNN and CDR2 SYGVQD come from the germline V gene (reference sequence). The CDR3 loop spans 14 amino acids. The CDR3 bases are TGCGCCAGCAGTGATGGACAGGGCTCCTACGAGCAGTACTTC. Translated: CASSDGQGSYEQYF.

The chain carries TRBV28 and TRBJ2-1; perhaps TRBD1 as D (5 bases). Trimming took off 5 bases at V and 11 bases at J, with 16 bases between the two ends. Germline CDR1 and CDR2: MDHEN and SYDVKM. This CDR3 spans 13 amino acids. The DNA for the CDR3 is TGTGCCAGCAGTCCCCGACAGTATACTAAGCAGTTCTTC. Residues: CASSPRQYTKQFF.